This section outlines one T cell receptor beta chain sequence together with its context. The antigen is not known. These data belong to a study of T cell responses to AZD1222 COVID-19 vaccine. Profiling relied on immunoSEQ multiplex PCR, and the TCRdb table lists in-frame clones only, not all of them. The profile shows roughly 100,000 clones, 75% to 90% of them singletons. Study-wide findings and caveats: Possibly, clonal diversity was underestimated; donors were largely white British and included more females. Among spike-specific TCRs, nearly half reportedly target unmutated variant regions.

CDR3 length: 16 residues. Deletions cut 10 bases from V and 0 bases from J, with 18 bases between. The germline gives CDR1 SNHLY, CDR2 FYNNEI. The chain carries TRBV2 and TRBJ1-4; maybe TRBD1 (5 bases). Sequencing was performed on peripheral blood, taken on day 0 of AZD1222 vaccination. This sequence originates from an adult in good health. The CDR3 nucleotides are TGTGCCACCACAACAGGCCATCGTTCAACTAATGAAAAACTGTTTTTT. Its translation is CATTTGHRSTNEKLFF.